This TCR beta chain was identified in a study of T cell responses to AZD1222 COVID-19 vaccine. Findings and limits, study-wide: Among AZD1222 vaccinees, only 5 to 7 were seropositive at baseline. Unmutated variant regions are reportedly the target of nearly half of TCRs that are spike-specific. In all cases, repertoires were sampled only after the peak T cell response.

A word on this clone: No antigen is known for it.

Generated by immunoSEQ multiplex PCR, the TCRdb table keeps only in-frame clones and is missing some. Of some 120,000 clones listed, approximately 88% are singletons. Sequencing was performed on peripheral blood, taken on day 0 of AZD1222 vaccination. The sequence came from an adult in good health.

CDR3 region: CASSLVGTGTFNEQFF. The CDR3 DNA follows: TGCGCCAGCAGCTTGGTTGGGACAGGAACCTTCAATGAGCAGTTCTTC. The rearrangement uses TRBV5-1 and TRBJ2-1; TRBD1 agrees at 8 bases. The V segment lost 0 bases and the J segment 6 bases; nucleotides outside the gene matches: 8. The germline CDR1 and CDR2 sequences are SGHRS and YFSETQ. This CDR3 spans 16 amino acids.